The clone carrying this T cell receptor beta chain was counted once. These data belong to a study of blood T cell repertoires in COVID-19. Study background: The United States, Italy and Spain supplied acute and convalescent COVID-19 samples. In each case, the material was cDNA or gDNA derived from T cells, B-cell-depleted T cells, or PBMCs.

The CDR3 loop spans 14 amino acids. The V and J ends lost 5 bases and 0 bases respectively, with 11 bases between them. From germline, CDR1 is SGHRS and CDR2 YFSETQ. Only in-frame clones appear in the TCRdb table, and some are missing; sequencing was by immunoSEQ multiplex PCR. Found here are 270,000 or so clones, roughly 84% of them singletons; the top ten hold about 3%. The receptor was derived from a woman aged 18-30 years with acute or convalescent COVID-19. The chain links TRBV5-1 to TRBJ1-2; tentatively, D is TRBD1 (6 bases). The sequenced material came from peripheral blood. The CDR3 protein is CASRSQGPNYGYTF. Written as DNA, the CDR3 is TGCGCCAGCAGGTCACAGGGTCCTAACTATGGCTACACCTTC.